What follows describes a single T cell receptor beta chain. The target antigen is unknown. This specimen belongs to a study of cytomegalovirus exposure and HLA in healthy donors. Study results and caveats: Solely CMV serostatus was available to characterize immune exposure.

With 60 Vbeta and 13 Jbeta primers, the PCR was carried out. Method: immunoSEQ multiplex PCR; TCRdb's copy keeps in-frame clones and lacks some. This sample's table has 150,000 or so clones. V was cut by 2 bases and J by 8 bases, with 18 bases left in between. The CDR3 runs 16 residues. Germline lookup yields CDR1 SEHNR and CDR2 FQNEAQ (reference sequence). Sequences were obtained from PBMCs. The receptor was derived from a woman aged 50 to 60 in good health and CMV-seronegative. The chain couples TRBV7-9 to TRBJ1-4; D is perhaps TRBD1 (6 bases). CDR3 coding DNA: TGTGCCAGCAGCTTAAGGGTGGCTCAAACAGGGGAAAAACTGTTTTTT. It yields the protein CASSLRVAQTGEKLFF. Using reference TRBV7-9 and TRBJ1-4 for the parts outside the CDR3, the full variable domain is DTGVSQNPRHKITKRGQNVTFRCDPISEHNRLYWYRQTLGQGPEFLTYFQNEAQLEKSRLLSDRFSAERPKGSFSTLEIQRTEQGDSAMYLCASSLRVAQTGEKLFFGSGTQLSVL.